These 13 T cell receptor beta chains came from one sample sequenced in a study of identical twins. One entry per CDR3 protein results from TCRdb running MiXCR on the 5' RACE reads. Among 500,000 or so distinct CDR3 sequences listed, approximately 22% were seen once. These same data were also listed under a study on T cells expressing NK-cell markers.

Sequenced input: CD4+ T cells sorted from blood. These receptors were collected from a woman aged 18-29 years in good health.

The chain links TRBV5-1 to TRBJ1-2; TRBD1 matches at 8 bases. The CDR3 consists of 13 residues. The V and J ends lost 6 bases and 4 bases, in that order; junction bases with no gene match: 5. Per the germline V gene, CDR1 is SGHRS and CDR2 is YFSETQ. Written as DNA, the CDR3 is TGCGCCAGCAACCTACAGGGGGGCTATGGCTACACCTTC. Residues: CASNLQGGYGYTF.

V gene TRBV6-4 combines with J gene TRBJ2-3; 8 bases map to TRBD2. The germline CDR1 and CDR2 sequences are MRHNA and SNTAGT. CDR3 length equals 16 residues. V lost 5 bases to trimming and J lost 5 bases; unmatched junction nucleotides: 12. Written as DNA, the CDR3 is TGTGCCAGCAGTTCCCGGGGTAGCGGGGTCGGAGATACGCAGTATTTT. This codes for CASSSRGSGVGDTQYF.

Points on this clonotype: The germline gene is not matched at one end of the junction; a read error may be the cause. V is TRBV10-3 and J is TRBJ2-7; D ambiguous. The CDR3 totals 12 residues. Germline CDR1 is ENHRY and CDR2 is SYGVKD. CDR3 sequence (DNA): TGTGCCATCAGTGAGAACTCCCACGAGCAGTACTTC. Translating it yields CAISENSHEQYF.

The chain recombines TRBV6-1 with TRBJ1-2, with 7 bases identical to TRBD1. V trimming: 6 bases; J trimming: 7 bases; junction bases outside the gene matches: 11. In germline, CDR1 is MNHNS, CDR2 SASEGT. This CDR3 has 14 residues. Here the CDR3 reads CASSLREGAGGYTF. CDR3 DNA sequence: TGTGCCAGCAGCCTACGGGAGGGGGCGGGTGGCTACACCTTC.

The rearrangement links TRBV7-2 to TRBJ2-1; unclear D gene. The CDR3 is made up of 11 amino acids. Germline V lookup: CDR1 SGHTA, CDR2 FQGNSA. Trimming removed 5 bases at V and 9 bases at J, with 8 bases between. The CDR3 sequence: CASSPAVEQFF. Here the CDR3 DNA reads TGTGCCAGCAGCCCGGCAGTTGAGCAGTTCTTC.

V gene TRBV18 combines with J gene TRBJ2-1; 8 bases agree with TRBD1. With 5 bases clipped from V and 6 bases from J, the junction kept 3 bases outside the gene matches. CDR1 is KGHSH and CDR2 is LQKENI in the germline V gene. The CDR3 runs to 13 residues. The CDR3 reads CASSRDRSNEQFF. DNA for the CDR3: TGTGCCAGCTCAAGGGACAGGTCCAATGAGCAGTTCTTC.

The rearrangement links TRBV3-1 to TRBJ2-3; no definite D call. The ends were cut back, 4 bases at V and 4 bases at J, with 12 bases in the middle. The CDR3 has 14 residues. Germline lookup yields CDR1 LGHDT and CDR2 YNNKEL (reference sequence). The CDR3, as DNA: TGTGCCAGCAGCCGGTTCCTCTCGGCAGATACGCAGTATTTT. Translated: CASSRFLSADTQYF.

The J gene is TRBJ1-2, the V gene TRBV19, with 10 positions matching TRBD1. Germline CDR1 LNHDA, CDR2 SQIVND (reference sequence). V trimming: 10 bases; J trimming: 3 bases; junction bases outside the gene matches: 11. The CDR3 spans 15 residues. In nucleotides, the CDR3 is TGTGCCACTCAACTTAAGGGGACAGGGGACTATGGCTACACCTTC. This gives the protein CATQLKGTGDYGYTF.

There are a few counts of this clonotype. The chain employs TRBV5-1 and TRBJ2-7; D is ambiguous. V was shortened by 4 bases and J by 2 bases, with 13 bases between the two germline ends. Germline V gene data show CDR1 as SGHRS and CDR2 as YFSETQ. The CDR3 spans 14 residues. The DNA for the CDR3 is TGCGCCAGCAGCCCCCGGACGGATGCCTACGAGCAGTACTTC. Residues: CASSPRTDAYEQYF.

The chain has TRBV30 and TRBJ1-6; TRBD1 matches 8 bases. The CDR3 loop spans 13 amino acids. The trim removed 5 bases at V and 10 bases at J, leaving 7 bases unmatched. Germline V CDR1 and CDR2: GTSNPN, SVGIG (reference sequence). CDR3 protein: CAWVTGGTSPLHF. In nucleotides, the CDR3 is TGTGCCTGGGTTACAGGGGGAACCTCACCCCTCCACTTT. The whole variable domain, filled in from reference TRBV30 and TRBJ1-6, reads SQTIHQWPATLVQPVGSPLSLECTVEGTSNPNLYWYRQAAGRGLQLLFYSVGIGQISSEVPQNLSASRPQDRQFILSSKKLLLSDSGFYLCAWVTGGTSPLHFGNGTRLTVT.

J is TRBJ1-1 and V is TRBV24-1; D may be TRBD1 (5 bases). The V gene lost 5 bases and the J gene lost 4 bases, with 13 bases spanning the gap. Germline CDR1 KGHDR, CDR2 SFDVKD. CDR3 length: 14 residues. The CDR3 coding sequence is TGTGCCACCAGTGGGGGGAGGGCTGGCACTGAAGCTTTCTTT. Protein product: CATSGGRAGTEAFF.

V gene TRBV5-1 combines with J gene TRBJ2-7; D remains unclear. Germline values: CDR1 SGHRS, CDR2 YFSETQ. V gave up 0 bases and J gave up 5 bases, with 12 bases separating them. The CDR3 is made up of 14 amino acids. CDR3 amino acids: CASSLGLLANEQYF. CDR3 nucleotides: TGCGCCAGCAGCTTGGGTCTCCTCGCGAACGAGCAGTACTTC.

The chain employs TRBV12-3 or TRBV12-4 and TRBJ2-5; D unclear. The CDR3 spans 12 residues. V was trimmed by 4 bases and J by 7 bases, leaving 10 bases between them. CDR3 in DNA: TGTGCCAGCAGTTCCAGCCCCGGGACCCAGTACTTC. Its protein product is CASSSSPGTQYF.